One sample yielded the 20 T cell receptor beta chains listed below, sequenced in a study of blood T cell repertoires in COVID-19. The repertoire was sequenced with immunoSEQ multiplex PCR; TCRdb's copy has only in-frame clones and lacks some. The sample lists under 40,000 clones, about 80% occurring once. Input material: peripheral blood. Every receptor here comes from a middle-aged man with active or convalescent COVID-19.

As to this clone: This sample also contains other DNA sequences that code for the same CDR3. The chain links TRBV6-4 to TRBJ1-1; possible D gene TRBD1, 6 bases. Germline V gene sequence: CDR1 MRHNA, CDR2 SNTAGT. The CDR3 has 14 amino acids. The V end lost 0 bases, the J end lost 4 bases, and 9 bases lay between the germline ends. CDR3 DNA sequence: TGTGCCAGCAGTGACTCTAGCAGGGGCACTGAAGCTTTCTTT. Encoded protein: CASSDSSRGTEAFF.

This chain links TRBV4-1 with TRBJ1-2; tentative D call: TRBD1 (6 bases). Trimming took off 5 bases at V and 2 bases at J, with 9 bases between the two ends. The CDR3 consists of 13 residues. Per the germline V gene, CDR1 is MGHRA and CDR2 is YSYEKL. DNA for the CDR3: TGCGCCAGCAGCTCGCAGGGGAACTATGGCTACACCTTC. Encoded protein: CASSSQGNYGYTF.

The chain recombines TRBV3-1 (or the pseudogene TRBV3-2) with TRBJ2-5; 11 nucleotides align to TRBD2. Germline V gene lookup returns CDR1 LGHDT and CDR2 YNNKEL (reference sequence). V lost 4 bases, J lost 0 bases, and 7 bases stayed unmatched. The CDR3 consists of 17 residues. This CDR3 reads CASSPDRLAGYQETQYF. Here the CDR3 DNA reads TGTGCCAGCAGCCCTGATCGACTAGCGGGGTACCAAGAGACCCAGTACTTC.

The chain carries TRBV5-6 and TRBJ1-1, with a weak D call TRBD1 (5 bases). CDR3 size: 12 residues. The V gene lost 5 bases and the J gene lost 7 bases, with 12 bases spanning the gap. Germline values: CDR1 SGHDT, CDR2 YYEEEE. This CDR3 reads CASSDSYIEAFF. CDR3 bases: TGTGCCAGCAGTGACAGCTACATTGAAGCTTTCTTT. The variable domain in full, with the rest retrieved from reference TRBV5-6 and TRBJ1-1, is DAGVTQSPTHLIKTRGQQVTLRCSPKSGHDTVSWYQQALGQGPQFIFQYYEEEERQRGNFPDRFSGHQFPNYSSELNVNALLLGDSALYLCASSDSYIEAFFGQGTRLTVV.

The chain is built from TRBV5-1 and TRBJ2-5, with 8 nucleotides matching TRBD2. This CDR3 region has 16 residues. The V and J ends lost 2 bases and 5 bases, in that order; junction bases with no gene match: 11. Germline lookup yields CDR1 SGHRS and CDR2 YFSETQ. The CDR3 loop is CASSFGGRGGMETQYF. The CDR3 DNA follows: TGCGCCAGCAGCTTCGGGGGACGGGGGGGTATGGAGACCCAGTACTTC.

This chain joins TRBV5-6 and TRBJ2-2; TRBD1 might be the D (5 bases). The length of the CDR3 is 14 residues. CDR1 SGHDT and CDR2 YYEEEE come from the germline V gene. Trimming removed 0 bases at V and 5 bases at J, with 8 bases between. CDR3 DNA: TGTGCCAGCAGCTTGGGCCAGGGAACCGGGGAGCTGTTTTTT. This sequence encodes CASSLGQGTGELFF. The whole variable domain, filled in from reference TRBV5-6 and TRBJ2-2, reads DAGVTQSPTHLIKTRGQQVTLRCSPKSGHDTVSWYQQALGQGPQFIFQYYEEEERQRGNFPDRFSGHQFPNYSSELNVNALLLGDSALYLCASSLGQGTGELFFGEGSRLTVL.

The chain uses TRBV7-8 and TRBJ1-1, with TRBD1 as a possible D gene (5 bases). The length of the CDR3 is 15 residues. Looked up from germline, CDR1 is SGHVS and CDR2 is FQNEAQ. V lost 1 base to trimming and J lost 1 base, with 10 bases between them. The CDR3: CASSLVGGTNTEAFF. The CDR3 DNA follows: TGTGCCAGCAGCTTAGTGGGAGGGACGAACACTGAAGCTTTCTTT.

By proportion, this clone is medium-sized. The V call is TRBV4-2, the J call TRBJ1-4; 10 nucleotides agree with TRBD1. This CDR3 spans 17 amino acids. V dropped 3 bases and J dropped 7; count of bases not matched to a gene: 11. The V gene's germline CDR1 is LGHNA and CDR2 YNFKEQ. CDR3 bases: TGTGCCAGCAGCCAGGCCTTACGACAGGGGGCGAGTGAAAAACTGTTTTTT. The encoded protein is CASSQALRQGASEKLFF.

The chain combines TRBV6-1 with TRBJ1-1; D is ambiguous. Germline V lookup: CDR1 MNHNS, CDR2 SASEGT. The CDR3 spans 13 residues. Trimming stripped 0 bases from V and 5 bases from J, with 7 bases between. The chain's CDR3 is CASSEARVTEAFF. For the CDR3, the DNA is TGTGCCAGCAGTGAAGCGCGTGTTACTGAAGCTTTCTTT.

This chain connects TRBV5-4 to TRBJ1-2, with 8 bases identical to TRBD1. From germline, CDR1 is SGHNT and CDR2 YYREEE (reference sequence). V trimming: 4 bases; J trimming: 4 bases; junction bases outside the gene matches: 3. The length of the CDR3 is 13 residues. CDR3 protein: CASSRDRTYGYTF. The DNA of the CDR3 is TGTGCCAGCAGCCGGGACAGGACCTATGGCTACACCTTC.

V and J are TRBV3-1 (or the pseudogene TRBV3-2) and TRBJ1-2; 7 bases line up with TRBD1. Germline V gene sequence: CDR1 LGHDT, CDR2 YNNKEL (reference sequence). The CDR3 is 15 residues long. The junction had 12 bases not matched to a gene; V was cut back by 3 bases and J by 8 bases. CDR3 nucleotide sequence: TGTGCCAGCAGCCAGGGTAGCTACAGGGGCTTAGGCTACACCTTC. Translated, it gives CASSQGSYRGLGYTF.

This chain uses TRBV30 with TRBJ2-7; 7 bases line up with TRBD2. V trimming: 0 bases; J trimming: 5 bases; junction bases outside the gene matches: 10. Germline V gives CDR1 GTSNPN, CDR2 SVGIG (reference sequence). This CDR3 is 15 amino acids long. CDR3 loop: CAWSVPAGVWDEQYF. CDR3 nucleotides: TGTGCCTGGAGTGTTCCGGCGGGGGTTTGGGACGAGCAGTACTTC. Full variable domain (rest looked up from reference TRBV30 and TRBJ2-7): SQTIHQWPATLVQPVGSPLSLECTVEGTSNPNLYWYRQAAGRGLQLLFYSVGIGQISSEVPQNLSASRPQDRQFILSSKKLLLSDSGFYLCAWSVPAGVWDEQYFGPGTRLTVT.

The chain uses TRBV14 and TRBJ2-1; D might be TRBD2 (6 bases). This CDR3 spans 14 amino acids. Germline V gene sequence: CDR1 SGHDN, CDR2 FVKESK. The V gene lost 0 bases and the J gene lost 7 bases, with 10 bases spanning the gap. CDR3 sequence: CASSQDPGGNEQFF. In DNA, the CDR3 is TGTGCCAGCAGCCAAGACCCAGGAGGGAATGAGCAGTTCTTC.

The rearrangement uses TRBV5-6 and TRBJ2-5, with D unresolved. The CDR3 loop spans 14 amino acids. V was pared by 1 base and J by 1 base, with 8 bases between. CDR1 and CDR2 (germline): SGHDT, YYEEEE. CDR3 residues: CASSLIAVQETQYF. The DNA for the CDR3 is TGTGCCAGCAGCTTGATTGCAGTCCAAGAGACCCAGTACTTC.

This clone was seen just once. The V call is TRBV2, the J call TRBJ2-6; 7 nucleotides align to TRBD1. This CDR3 has 16 residues. Per germline, CDR1 SNHLY and CDR2 FYNNEI. Trimming took 5 bases from V and 4 from J; bases not matched to a gene: 8. As DNA, the CDR3 is TGTGCCAGCAGTAAAGGGGGCGTGGTGGGGGCCAACGTCCTGACTTTC. Translating gives CASSKGGVVGANVLTF.

This chain connects TRBV5-1 to TRBJ1-2, with unresolved D. CDR1 SGHRS and CDR2 YFSETQ come from the germline V gene. CDR3 size: 11 residues. Trimming removed 4 bases from V and 8 bases from J, with 9 bases in between. In DNA, the CDR3 is TGCGCCAGCAGCCCAGGCGCCGGCTACACCTTC. This gives the protein CASSPGAGYTF.

The genes are TRBV9 and TRBJ1-2; D perhaps matches TRBD1 (5 bases). The CDR3 is made up of 14 amino acids. Trimming cost V 4 bases and J 6 bases, with 16 bases left between them. Germline CDR1 SGDLS, CDR2 YYNGEE. Here the CDR3 DNA reads TGTGCCAGCAGCCCGACAGCTCTTAAGGATGGCTACACCTTC. Translation gives CASSPTALKDGYTF.

This clone showed up just a few times. CDR3 region: CASSPAHGGQNEQYF. The CDR3 DNA reads as TGTGCCAGCTCACCAGCGCACGGGGGTCAGAACGAGCAGTACTTC. The chain joins TRBV18 to TRBJ2-7, with TRBD2 as a possible D gene (6 bases). The germline V and J ends were trimmed by 2 bases and 5 bases, with 16 bases remaining between them. Germline values: CDR1 KGHSH, CDR2 LQKENI. The CDR3 contains 15 residues.

The chain is built from TRBV3-1 (or the pseudogene TRBV3-2) and TRBJ1-5; 7 bases align to TRBD1. CDR3 length equals 16 residues. With 1 base clipped from V and 0 bases from J, the junction kept 3 bases outside the gene matches. The germline CDR1 and CDR2 sequences are LGHDT and YNNKEL (reference sequence). CDR3 protein: CASSQGNRGSNQPQHF. In nucleotides, the CDR3 is TGTGCCAGCAGCCAAGGCAACAGGGGTAGCAATCAGCCCCAGCATTTT.

This clone was detected only once. The chain carries TRBV5-1 and TRBJ2-5, with 8 nucleotides matching TRBD2. This CDR3 is 15 amino acids long. V lost 4 bases to trimming and J lost 4 bases; unmatched junction nucleotides: 9. Germline assignment: CDR1 SGHRS and CDR2 YFSETQ. The CDR3 DNA reads TGCGCCAGCAGCCGCGGGACTAGTGGGAGAGAGACCCAGTACTTC. Translating it yields CASSRGTSGRETQYF.